This TCR beta chain came from a study of blood T cell repertoires in COVID-19. The CDR3 sequence is 12 residues long. The germline V gene has CDR1 ENHRY and CDR2 SYGVKD. The V and J ends lost 6 bases and 5 bases respectively, with 9 bases between them. This table comes from immunoSEQ multiplex PCR, and its TCRdb copy is limited to in-frame clones, with some not included. The sample lists 150,000 to 200,000 clones, approximately 89% occurring once. J is TRBJ2-3 and V is TRBV10-3; D is possibly TRBD1 (6 bases). The sample consisted of PBMCs or T cells enriched from blood (not recorded which). This TCR was recovered from a woman between 18 and 29 years old who had recovered from COVID-19. CDR3 sequence: CAIRDSGDTQYF. CDR3 DNA: TGTGCCATCAGGGACAGTGGAGATACGCAGTATTTT.